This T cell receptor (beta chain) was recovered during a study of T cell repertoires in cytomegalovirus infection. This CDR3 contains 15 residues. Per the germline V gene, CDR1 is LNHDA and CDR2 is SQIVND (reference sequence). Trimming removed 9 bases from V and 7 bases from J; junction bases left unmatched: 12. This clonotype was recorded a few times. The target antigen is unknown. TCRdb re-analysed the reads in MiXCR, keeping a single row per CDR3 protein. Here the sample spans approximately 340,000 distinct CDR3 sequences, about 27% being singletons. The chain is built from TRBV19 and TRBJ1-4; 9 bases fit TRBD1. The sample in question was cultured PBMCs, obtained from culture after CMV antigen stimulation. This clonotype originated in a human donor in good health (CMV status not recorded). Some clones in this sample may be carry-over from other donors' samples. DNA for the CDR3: TGTGCCAGCCGAAGTCCCGGGACAGGGACTGAAAAACTGTTTTTT. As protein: CASRSPGTGTEKLFF.